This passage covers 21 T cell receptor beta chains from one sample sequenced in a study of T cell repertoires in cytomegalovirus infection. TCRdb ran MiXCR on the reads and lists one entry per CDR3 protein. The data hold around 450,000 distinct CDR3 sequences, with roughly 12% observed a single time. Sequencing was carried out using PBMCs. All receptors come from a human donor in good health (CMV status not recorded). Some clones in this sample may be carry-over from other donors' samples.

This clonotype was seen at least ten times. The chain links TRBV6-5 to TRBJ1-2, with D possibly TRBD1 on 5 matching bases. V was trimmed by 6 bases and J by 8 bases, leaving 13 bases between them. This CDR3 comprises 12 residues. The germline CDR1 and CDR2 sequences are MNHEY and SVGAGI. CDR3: CASRPGGRGYTF. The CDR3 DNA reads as TGTGCCAGCAGGCCGGGGGGAAGAGGCTACACCTTC.

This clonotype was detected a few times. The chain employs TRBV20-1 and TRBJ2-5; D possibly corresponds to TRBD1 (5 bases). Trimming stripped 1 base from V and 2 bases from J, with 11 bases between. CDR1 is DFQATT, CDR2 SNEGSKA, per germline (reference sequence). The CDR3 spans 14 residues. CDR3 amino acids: CSARVGAGQETQYF. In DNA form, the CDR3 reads TGCAGTGCTAGAGTTGGGGCAGGGCAAGAGACCCAGTACTTC.

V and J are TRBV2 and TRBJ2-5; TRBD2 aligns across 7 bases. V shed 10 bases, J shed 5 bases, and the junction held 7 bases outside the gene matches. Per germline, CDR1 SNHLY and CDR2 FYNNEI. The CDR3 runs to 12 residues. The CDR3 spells CANQAGLETQYF. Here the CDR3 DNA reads TGTGCCAATCAAGCGGGGTTGGAGACCCAGTACTTC.

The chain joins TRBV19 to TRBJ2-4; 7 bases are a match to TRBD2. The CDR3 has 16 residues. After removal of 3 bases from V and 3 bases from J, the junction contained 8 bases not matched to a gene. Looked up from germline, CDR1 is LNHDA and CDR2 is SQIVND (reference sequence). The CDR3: CASSMPPSGNKNIQYF. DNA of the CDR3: TGTGCCAGTAGTATGCCCCCTAGCGGAAACAAAAACATTCAGTACTTC.

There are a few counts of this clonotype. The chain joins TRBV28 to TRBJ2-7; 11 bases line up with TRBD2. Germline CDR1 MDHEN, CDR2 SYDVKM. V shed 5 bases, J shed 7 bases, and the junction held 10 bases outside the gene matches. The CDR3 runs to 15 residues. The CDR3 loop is CASSRQLAGVGEQYF. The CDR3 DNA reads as TGTGCCAGCAGTCGCCAACTAGCGGGAGTAGGGGAGCAGTACTTC.

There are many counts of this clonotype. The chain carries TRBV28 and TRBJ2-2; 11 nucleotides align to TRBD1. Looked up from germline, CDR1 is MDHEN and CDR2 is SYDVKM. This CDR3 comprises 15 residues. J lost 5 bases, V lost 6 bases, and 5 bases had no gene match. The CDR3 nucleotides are TGTGCCAGCAGGACCGGGACAGGGGGGACCGGGGAGCTGTTTTTT. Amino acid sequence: CASRTGTGGTGELFF.

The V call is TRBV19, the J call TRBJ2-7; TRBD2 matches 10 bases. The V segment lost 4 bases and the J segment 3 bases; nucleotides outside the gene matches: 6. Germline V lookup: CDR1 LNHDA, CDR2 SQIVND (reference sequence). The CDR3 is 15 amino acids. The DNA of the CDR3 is TGTGCCAGTAGTACCGCTAGCGGGGGTTACTACGAGCAGTACTTC. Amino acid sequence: CASSTASGGYYEQYF.

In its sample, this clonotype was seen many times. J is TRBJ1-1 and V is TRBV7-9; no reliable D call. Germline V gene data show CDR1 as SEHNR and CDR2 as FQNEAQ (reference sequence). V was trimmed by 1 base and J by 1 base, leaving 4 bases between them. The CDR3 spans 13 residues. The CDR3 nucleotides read TGTGCCAGCAGCTTAGTCCAGAACACTGAAGCTTTCTTT. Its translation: CASSLVQNTEAFF.

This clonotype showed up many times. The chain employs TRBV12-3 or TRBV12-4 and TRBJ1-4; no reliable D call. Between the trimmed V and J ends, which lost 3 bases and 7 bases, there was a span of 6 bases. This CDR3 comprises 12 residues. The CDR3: CASSFRSEKLFF. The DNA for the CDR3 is TGTGCCAGCAGTTTCCGGAGTGAAAAACTGTTTTTT.

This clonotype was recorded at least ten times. CDR3 DNA sequence: TGTGCCAGCAGCCCGCTAGGGGTGTCCAATGAGCAGTTCTTC. Residues: CASSPLGVSNEQFF. This sequence joins TRBV11-3 and TRBJ2-1; the D gene is possibly TRBD1 (5 bases). The CDR3 runs 14 residues. Germline assignment: CDR1 SGHNT and CDR2 YENEEA. V dropped 5 bases and J dropped 6 bases, with 14 bases sitting between them. The entire variable domain, with the rest obtained from reference TRBV11-3 and TRBJ2-1, is as follows: EAGVVQSPRYKIIEKKQPVAFWCNPISGHNTLYWYLQNLGQGPELLIRYENEEAVDDSQLPKDRFSAERLKGVDSTLKIQPAELGDSAVYLCASSPLGVSNEQFFGPGTRLTVL.

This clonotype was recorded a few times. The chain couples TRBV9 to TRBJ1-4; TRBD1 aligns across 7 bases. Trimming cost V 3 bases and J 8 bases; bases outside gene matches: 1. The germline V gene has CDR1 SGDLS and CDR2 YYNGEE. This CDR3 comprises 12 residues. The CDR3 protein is CASSGTGEKLFF. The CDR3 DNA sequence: TGTGCCAGCAGCGGGACAGGAGAAAAACTGTTTTTT. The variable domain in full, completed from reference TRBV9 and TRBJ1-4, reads DSGVTQTPKHLITATGQRVTLRCSPRSGDLSVYWYQQSLDQGLQFLIQYYNGEERAKGNILERFSAQQFPDLHSELNLSSLELGDSALYFCASSGTGEKLFFGSGTQLSVL.

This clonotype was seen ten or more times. CDR3 sequence reads: CASSPDRGQADTQYF. The CDR3 DNA reads TGTGCCAGCAGCCCTGACAGGGGGCAGGCAGATACGCAGTATTTT. This chain links TRBV7-2 with TRBJ2-3; 10 positions match TRBD1. Germline V gives CDR1 SGHTA, CDR2 FQGNSA. With 5 bases clipped from V and 4 bases from J, the junction kept 6 bases outside the gene matches. This CDR3 contains 15 residues.

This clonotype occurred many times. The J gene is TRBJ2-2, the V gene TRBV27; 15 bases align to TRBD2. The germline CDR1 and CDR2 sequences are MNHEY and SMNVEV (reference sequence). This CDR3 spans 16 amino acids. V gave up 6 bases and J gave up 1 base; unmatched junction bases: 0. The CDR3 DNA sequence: TGTGCCAGCAGGGGACTAGCGGGAGGGAACACCGGGGAGCTGTTTTTT. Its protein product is CASRGLAGGNTGELFF.

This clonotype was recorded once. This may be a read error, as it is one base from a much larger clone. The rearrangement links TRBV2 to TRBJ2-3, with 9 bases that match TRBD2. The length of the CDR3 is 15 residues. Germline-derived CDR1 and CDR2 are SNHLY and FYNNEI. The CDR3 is CASSQAPSGADTQYF. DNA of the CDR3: TGTGCCAGCAGTCAAGCCCCTAGCGGGGCAGATACGCAGTATTTT.

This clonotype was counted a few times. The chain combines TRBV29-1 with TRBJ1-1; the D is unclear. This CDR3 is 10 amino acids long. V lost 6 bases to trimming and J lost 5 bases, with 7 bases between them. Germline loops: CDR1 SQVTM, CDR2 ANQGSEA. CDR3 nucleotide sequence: TGCAGCGTCGGACCTACTGAAGCTTTCTTT. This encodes CSVGPTEAFF.

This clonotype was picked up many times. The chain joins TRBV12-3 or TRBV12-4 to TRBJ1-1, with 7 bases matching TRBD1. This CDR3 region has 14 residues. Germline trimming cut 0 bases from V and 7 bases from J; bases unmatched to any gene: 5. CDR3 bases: TGTGCCAGCAGTTTAGCGAACGACAGGGATGAAGCTTTCTTT. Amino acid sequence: CASSLANDRDEAFF.

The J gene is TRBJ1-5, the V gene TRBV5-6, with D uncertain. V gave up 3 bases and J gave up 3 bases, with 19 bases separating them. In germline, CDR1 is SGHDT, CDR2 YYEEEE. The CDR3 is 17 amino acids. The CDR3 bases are TGTGCCAGCAGCTCCACCCAGACTCGGTCTACCAATCAGCCCCAGCATTTT. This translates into CASSSTQTRSTNQPQHF.

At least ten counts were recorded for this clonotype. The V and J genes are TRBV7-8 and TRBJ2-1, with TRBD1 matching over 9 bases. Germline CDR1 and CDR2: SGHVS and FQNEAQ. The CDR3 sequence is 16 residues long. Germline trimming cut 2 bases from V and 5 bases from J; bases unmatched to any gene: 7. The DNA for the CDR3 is TGTGCCAGCAGCTTACTCTACAGGGGGCCTCACAATGAGCAGTTCTTC. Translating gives CASSLLYRGPHNEQFF.

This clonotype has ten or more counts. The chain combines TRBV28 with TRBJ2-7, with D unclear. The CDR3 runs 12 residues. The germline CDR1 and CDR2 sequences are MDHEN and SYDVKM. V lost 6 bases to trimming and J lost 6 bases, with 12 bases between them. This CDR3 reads CASRPGVGEQYF. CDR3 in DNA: TGTGCCAGCAGGCCAGGCGTAGGCGAGCAGTACTTC. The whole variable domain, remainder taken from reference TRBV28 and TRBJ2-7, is DVKVTQSSRYLVKRTGEKVFLECVQDMDHENMFWYRQDPGLGLRLIYFSYDVKMKEKGDIPEGYSVSREKKERFSLILESASTNQTSMYLCASRPGVGEQYFGPGTRLTVT.

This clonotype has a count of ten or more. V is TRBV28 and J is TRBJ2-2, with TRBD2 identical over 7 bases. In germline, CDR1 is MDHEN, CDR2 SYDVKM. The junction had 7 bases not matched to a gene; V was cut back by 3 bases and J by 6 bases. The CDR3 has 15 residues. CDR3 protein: CASSFGGSLSGELFF. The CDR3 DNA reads TGTGCCAGCAGTTTTGGCGGGAGTCTGTCCGGGGAGCTGTTTTTT.

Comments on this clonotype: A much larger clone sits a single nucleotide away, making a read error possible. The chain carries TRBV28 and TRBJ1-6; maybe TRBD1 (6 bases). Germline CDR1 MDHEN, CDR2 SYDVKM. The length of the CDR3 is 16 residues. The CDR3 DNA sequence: TGTGGCAGCAGGTCGAGCGGGGGCAGGGATAATTCACCCCTCCACTTT. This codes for CGSRSSGGRDNSPLHF.